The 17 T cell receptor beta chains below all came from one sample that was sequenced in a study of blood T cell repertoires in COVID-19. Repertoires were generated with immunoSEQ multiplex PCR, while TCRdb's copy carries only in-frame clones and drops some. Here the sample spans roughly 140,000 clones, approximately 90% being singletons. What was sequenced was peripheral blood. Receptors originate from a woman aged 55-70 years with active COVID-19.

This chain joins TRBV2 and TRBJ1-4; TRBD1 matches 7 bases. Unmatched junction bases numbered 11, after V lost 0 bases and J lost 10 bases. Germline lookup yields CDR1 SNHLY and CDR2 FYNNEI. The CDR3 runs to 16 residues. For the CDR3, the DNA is TGTGCCAGCAGTGAAGCCTCGACAGGGACTAGCGGAAAACTGTTTTTT. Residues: CASSEASTGTSGKLFF.

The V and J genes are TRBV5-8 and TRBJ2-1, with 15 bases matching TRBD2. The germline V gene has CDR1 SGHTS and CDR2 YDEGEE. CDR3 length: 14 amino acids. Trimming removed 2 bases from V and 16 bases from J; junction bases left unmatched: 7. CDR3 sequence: CASSFGLAGGPAFF. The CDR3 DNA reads TGTGCCAGCAGCTTCGGACTAGCGGGAGGGCCGGCCTTCTTC.

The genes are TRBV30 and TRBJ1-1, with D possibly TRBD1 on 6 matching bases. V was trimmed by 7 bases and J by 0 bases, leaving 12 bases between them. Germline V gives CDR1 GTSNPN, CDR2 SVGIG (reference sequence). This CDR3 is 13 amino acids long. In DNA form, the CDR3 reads TGTGCCTCGTCACAGGGATTGAACACTGAAGCTTTCTTT. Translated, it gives CASSQGLNTEAFF.

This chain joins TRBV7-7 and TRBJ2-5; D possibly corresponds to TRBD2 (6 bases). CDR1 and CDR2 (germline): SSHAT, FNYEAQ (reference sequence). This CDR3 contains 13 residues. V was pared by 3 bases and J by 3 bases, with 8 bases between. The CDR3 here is CASSLWGEETQYF. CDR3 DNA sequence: TGTGCCAGCAGCTTGTGGGGGGAAGAGACCCAGTACTTC.

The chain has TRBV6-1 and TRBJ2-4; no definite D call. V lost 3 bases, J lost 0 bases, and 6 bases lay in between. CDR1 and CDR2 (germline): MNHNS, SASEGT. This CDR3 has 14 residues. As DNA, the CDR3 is TGTGCCAGCAGTGAGACGGGAGCCAAAAACATTCAGTACTTC. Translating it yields CASSETGAKNIQYF.

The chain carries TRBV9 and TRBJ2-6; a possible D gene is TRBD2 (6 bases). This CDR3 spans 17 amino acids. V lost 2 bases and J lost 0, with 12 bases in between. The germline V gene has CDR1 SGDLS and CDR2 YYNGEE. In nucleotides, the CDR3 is TGTGCCAGCAGCGTGACGGGAGTTAGCTCTGGGGCCAACGTCCTGACTTTC. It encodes CASSVTGVSSGANVLTF.

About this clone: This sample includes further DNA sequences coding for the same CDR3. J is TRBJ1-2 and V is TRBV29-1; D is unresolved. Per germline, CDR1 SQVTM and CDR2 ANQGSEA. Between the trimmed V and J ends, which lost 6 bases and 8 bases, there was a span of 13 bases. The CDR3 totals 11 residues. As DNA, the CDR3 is TGCAGCGTCGGGGAGGAGTACGGCTACACCTTC. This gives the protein CSVGEEYGYTF.

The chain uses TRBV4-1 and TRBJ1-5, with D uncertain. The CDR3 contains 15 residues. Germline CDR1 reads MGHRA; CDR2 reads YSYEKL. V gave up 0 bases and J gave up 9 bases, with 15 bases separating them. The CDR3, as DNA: TGCGCCAGCAGCCAAGATAACTTCCGAGGAGGGCCCCAGCATTTT. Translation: CASSQDNFRGGPQHF.

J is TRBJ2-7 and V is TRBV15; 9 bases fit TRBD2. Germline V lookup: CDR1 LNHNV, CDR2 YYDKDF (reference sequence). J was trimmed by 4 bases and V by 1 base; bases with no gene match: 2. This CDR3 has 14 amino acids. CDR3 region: CATSRGLADYEQYF. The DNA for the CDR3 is TGTGCCACCAGCAGAGGACTAGCGGATTACGAGCAGTACTTC.

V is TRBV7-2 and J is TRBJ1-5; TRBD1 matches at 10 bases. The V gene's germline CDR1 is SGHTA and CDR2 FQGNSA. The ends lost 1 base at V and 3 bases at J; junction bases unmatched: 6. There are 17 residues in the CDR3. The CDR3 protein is CASSLGQGARVNQPQHF. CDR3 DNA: TGTGCCAGCAGCTTAGGACAGGGGGCGAGGGTCAATCAGCCCCAGCATTTT.

CDR3 in amino acids: CASSNLSGRRAYEQYF. The CDR3 DNA sequence: TGTGCCAGCTCCAATCTTAGCGGGAGGAGAGCCTACGAGCAGTACTTC. The chain is built from TRBV18 and TRBJ2-7; 10 bases align to TRBD2. Germline CDR1 reads KGHSH; CDR2 reads LQKENI. This CDR3 contains 16 residues. The V segment lost 6 bases and the J segment 2 bases; nucleotides outside the gene matches: 10. The complete variable domain, with remaining parts taken from reference TRBV18 and TRBJ2-7, reads NAGVMQNPRHLVRRRGQEARLRCSPMKGHSHVYWYRQLPEEGLKFMVYLQKENIIDESGMPKERFSAEFPKEGPSILRIQQVVRGDSAAYFCASSNLSGRRAYEQYFGPGTRLTVT.

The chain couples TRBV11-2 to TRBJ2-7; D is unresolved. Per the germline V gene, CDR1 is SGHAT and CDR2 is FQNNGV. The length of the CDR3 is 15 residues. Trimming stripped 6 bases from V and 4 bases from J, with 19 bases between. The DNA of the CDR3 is TGTGCCAGCAGGCCTGCAGGATCCCGACGTTACGAGCAGTACTTC. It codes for CASRPAGSRRYEQYF.

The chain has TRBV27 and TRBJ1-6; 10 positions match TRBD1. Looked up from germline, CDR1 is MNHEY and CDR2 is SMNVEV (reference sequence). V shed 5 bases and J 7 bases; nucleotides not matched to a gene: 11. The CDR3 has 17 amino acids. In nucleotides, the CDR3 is TGTGCCAGCAGTGCCTGGACAGGGGGTTTTCGGAATTCACCCCTCCACTTT. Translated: CASSAWTGGFRNSPLHF.

The CDR3 DNA reads as TGTGCCAGCAGCTTAGGTACGGGAGCAAGAATGAACACTGAAGCTTTCTTT. Translation gives CASSLGTGARMNTEAFF. The V gene is TRBV7-8, the J gene TRBJ1-1; the D is unclear. Germline CDR1 SGHVS, CDR2 FQNEAQ. The CDR3 consists of 17 residues. The V end lost 1 base, the J end lost 0 bases, and 15 bases lay between the germline ends.

CDR3 in DNA: TGTGCCAGCAGCTTAGGGACAGGGGGGCAAGAGCAGTTCTTC. Translated, it gives CASSLGTGGQEQFF. The genes are TRBV7-3 and TRBJ2-1, with 11 bases fitting TRBD1. The V and J ends lost 2 bases and 10 bases, in that order; junction bases with no gene match: 4. The CDR3 spans 14 residues. The germline gives CDR1 SGHTA, CDR2 FQGTGA.

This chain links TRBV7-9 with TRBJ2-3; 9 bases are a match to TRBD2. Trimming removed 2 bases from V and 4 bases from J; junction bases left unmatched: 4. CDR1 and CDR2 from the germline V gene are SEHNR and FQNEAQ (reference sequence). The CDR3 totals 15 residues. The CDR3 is CASSLSAGGSDTQYF. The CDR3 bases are TGTGCCAGCAGCTTATCTGCGGGAGGGTCAGATACGCAGTATTTT.

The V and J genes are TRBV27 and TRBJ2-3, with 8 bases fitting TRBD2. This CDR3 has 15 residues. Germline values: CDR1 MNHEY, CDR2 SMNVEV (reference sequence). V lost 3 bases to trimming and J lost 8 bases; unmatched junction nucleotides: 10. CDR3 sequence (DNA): TGTGCCAGCAGTTTCTTGGCGGGAGGAGGCGGTACGCAGTATTTT. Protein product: CASSFLAGGGGTQYF.